The 27 T cell receptor beta chains below come from one sample, sequenced in a study of T cell changes during pregnancy in multiple sclerosis. Clones were sequenced by immunoSEQ multiplex PCR, and TCRdb holds only the in-frame ones, with some missing. The sample records approximately 64,000 clones, 90% being singletons. The source material was peripheral blood, sampled in the second trimester of pregnancy. The source is a female donor in good health, enrolled as a control in a pregnancy study.

V is TRBV6-5 and J is TRBJ2-2, with 7 bases aligning to TRBD2. Losses at the gene ends were 8 bases for V and 1 base for J; bases not matched to a gene: 1. CDR3 length: 13 residues. Germline CDR1 reads MNHEY; CDR2 reads SVGAGI. DNA of the CDR3: TGTGCCAGCGAGCGGGAGAACACCGGGGAGCTGTTTTTT. Translating it yields CASERENTGELFF.

V usage is TRBV5-1 and J usage is TRBJ1-3; D may be TRBD1 (6 bases). V was shortened by 4 bases and J by 2 bases, with 13 bases between the two germline ends. This CDR3 region has 15 residues. Germline assignment: CDR1 SGHRS and CDR2 YFSETQ. Written as DNA, the CDR3 is TGCGCCAGCAGCCCCCAACAGGGTCCTGGAAACACCATATATTTT. It codes for CASSPQQGPGNTIYF.

The J gene is TRBJ2-3, the V gene TRBV5-4; D unresolved. The CDR3 is made up of 16 amino acids. V shed 4 bases and J shed 3 bases, with 18 bases lying between them. Germline-derived CDR1 and CDR2 are SGHNT and YYREEE (reference sequence). CDR3 DNA: TGTGCCAGCAGCCCGATAGCTCCCCTTGGGACAGATACGCAGTATTTT. As protein: CASSPIAPLGTDTQYF.

The chain is built from TRBV7-9 and TRBJ1-2; no reliable D call. The CDR3 has 15 amino acids. Trimming shortened V by 6 bases and J by 4 bases, and 18 bases separated the two germline ends. Germline V gene lookup returns CDR1 SEHNR and CDR2 FQNEAQ (reference sequence). CDR3 DNA sequence: TGTGCCAGCAGTCCCATTTTAACAGATTCCTATGGCTACACCTTC. Residues: CASSPILTDSYGYTF.

This chain connects TRBV10-3 to TRBJ1-5; 8 bases line up with TRBD1. The V and J ends lost 6 bases and 5 bases, in that order; junction bases with no gene match: 6. The CDR3 runs 14 residues. CDR1 is ENHRY, CDR2 SYGVKD, per germline. CDR3 region: CAIRGATGDQPQHF. As DNA, the CDR3 is TGTGCCATCAGGGGGGCGACAGGGGATCAGCCCCAGCATTTT.

The V call is TRBV28, the J call TRBJ2-5, with 7 positions matching TRBD2. The germline gives CDR1 MDHEN, CDR2 SYDVKM. V dropped 7 bases and J dropped 5; count of bases not matched to a gene: 10. The CDR3 has 14 amino acids. DNA of the CDR3: TGTGCCAGCACCGAGGCGGGAGTACGCGAGACCCAGTACTTC. Translating gives CASTEAGVRETQYF.

The chain recombines TRBV19 with TRBJ2-1; TRBD2 is a possible D gene (5 bases). CDR1 LNHDA and CDR2 SQIVND come from the germline V gene (reference sequence). CDR3 length equals 14 residues. Trimming took off 7 bases at V and 1 base at J, with 11 bases between the two ends. The CDR3 coding sequence is TGTGCCAGTAAAGGCGGGTGGTCCTACAATGAGCAGTTCTTC. It codes for CASKGGWSYNEQFF.

The chain employs TRBV5-4 and TRBJ1-3, with TRBD1 as a possible D gene (6 bases). Germline V lookup: CDR1 SGHNT, CDR2 YYREEE (reference sequence). V was pared by 0 bases and J by 0 bases, with 16 bases between. CDR3 length equals 18 residues. The CDR3 region is CASSLAGADFLSGNTIYF. In DNA, the CDR3 is TGTGCCAGCAGCTTGGCAGGGGCTGACTTTCTCTCTGGAAACACCATATATTTT.

The genes are TRBV28 and TRBJ2-7, with TRBD2 matching over 7 bases. The CDR3 runs 14 residues. V shed 7 bases and J 4 bases; nucleotides not matched to a gene: 10. Germline lookup yields CDR1 MDHEN and CDR2 SYDVKM. The CDR3 protein is CASIKGRGKYEQYF. CDR3 DNA: TGTGCCAGCATCAAAGGGAGGGGCAAATACGAGCAGTACTTC.

V is TRBV5-1 and J is TRBJ2-7; weak D call: TRBD1 (5 bases). Trimming removed 0 bases from V and 6 bases from J, with 16 bases in between. The germline V gene has CDR1 SGHRS and CDR2 YFSETQ. This CDR3 has 15 amino acids. The CDR3 spells CASSLVSGRSGEQYF. Here the CDR3 DNA reads TGCGCCAGCAGCTTGGTGTCAGGGCGCTCGGGCGAGCAGTACTTC.

The chain links TRBV9 to TRBJ1-4, with TRBD1 matching 9 bases. The CDR3 spans 17 residues. Germline V gives CDR1 SGDLS, CDR2 YYNGEE. V was pared by 2 bases and J by 0 bases, with 5 bases of the junction left unmatched. In nucleotides, the CDR3 is TGTGCCAGCAGCGTCGACAGGGGGGCCTCAACTAATGAAAAACTGTTTTTT. Translating it yields CASSVDRGASTNEKLFF.

This clone came up a few times. The chain employs TRBV4-1 and TRBJ1-2, with no clear D. Looked up from germline, CDR1 is MGHRA and CDR2 is YSYEKL. V was shortened by 0 bases and J by 4 bases, with 12 bases between the two germline ends. The CDR3 contains 15 residues. CDR3 in amino acids: CASSQEAGRFYGYTF. CDR3 DNA: TGCGCCAGCAGCCAAGAGGCAGGCCGGTTCTATGGCTACACCTTC.

This chain connects TRBV7-8 to TRBJ1-5; 11 bases agree with TRBD1. CDR1 SGHVS and CDR2 FQNEAQ come from the germline V gene. V shed 6 bases and J 2 bases; nucleotides not matched to a gene: 15. CDR3 length: 19 amino acids. The CDR3 DNA follows: TGTGCCAGCAGAGCAGGCGGCAGGACAGGGGGCAGGGGCAATCAGCCCCAGCATTTT. Translated, it gives CASRAGGRTGGRGNQPQHF.

V gene TRBV10-3 combines with J gene TRBJ2-1; no firm D call. V shed 3 bases and J shed 0 bases, with 6 bases lying between them. CDR1 is ENHRY and CDR2 is SYGVKD in the germline V gene. The CDR3 is made up of 14 amino acids. CDR3 in DNA: TGTGCCATCAGTGACCATAGCTCCTACAATGAGCAGTTCTTC. It codes for CAISDHSSYNEQFF.

V usage is TRBV2 and J usage is TRBJ2-7, with 8 bases that match TRBD2. Germline assignment: CDR1 SNHLY and CDR2 FYNNEI. The CDR3 has 15 amino acids. V lost 3 bases, J lost 3 bases, and 7 bases stayed unmatched. The CDR3 here is CASSDPAGGLYEQYF. The CDR3 DNA is TGTGCCAGCAGTGATCCGGCGGGGGGACTCTACGAGCAGTACTTC.

The chain couples TRBV13 to TRBJ1-3, with D possibly TRBD1 on 6 matching bases. This CDR3 is built from 16 residues. The germline V gene has CDR1 PRHDT and CDR2 FYEKMQ (reference sequence). V lost 2 bases to trimming and J lost 3 bases, with 14 bases between them. The CDR3 bases are TGTGCCAGCAGCTTACAAGGGACACCTCTTGGAAACACCATATATTTT. Its protein product is CASSLQGTPLGNTIYF.

J is TRBJ1-1 and V is TRBV9, with TRBD1 identical over 8 bases. From germline, CDR1 is SGDLS and CDR2 YYNGEE. The CDR3 is made up of 15 amino acids. Germline trimming cut 0 bases from V and 1 base from J; bases unmatched to any gene: 2. The CDR3 DNA follows: TGTGCCAGCAGCGTAGAGGACAGGGAGAACACTGAAGCTTTCTTT. Translating gives CASSVEDRENTEAFF.

Turning to this clone: Other DNA sequences in the same sample also yield this CDR3. The rearrangement links TRBV27 to TRBJ1-1; D is unclear. Trimming shortened V by 2 bases and J by 3 bases, and 7 bases separated the two germline ends. Looked up from germline, CDR1 is MNHEY and CDR2 is SMNVEV (reference sequence). This CDR3 region has 13 residues. CDR3: CASSLLGDTEAFF. CDR3 DNA sequence: TGTGCCAGCAGTTTACTCGGAGACACTGAAGCTTTCTTT.

This clone was counted once. The chain couples TRBV6-1 to TRBJ1-4; TRBD1 agrees at 7 bases. Unmatched junction bases numbered 6, after V lost 7 bases and J lost 7 bases. The CDR3 contains 13 residues. Germline V lookup: CDR1 MNHNS, CDR2 SASEGT. CDR3 coding DNA: TGTGCCAGCAAAATGACAGGGATTGAAAAACTGTTTTTT. Translating it yields CASKMTGIEKLFF.

This chain connects TRBV7-8 to TRBJ2-7; 7 bases map to TRBD1. The V segment lost 3 bases and the J segment 2 bases; nucleotides outside the gene matches: 4. This CDR3 has 14 residues. Germline lookup yields CDR1 SGHVS and CDR2 FQNEAQ. The CDR3 here is CASSFGDSAYEQYF. CDR3 coding DNA: TGTGCCAGCAGCTTTGGGGACAGCGCCTACGAGCAGTACTTC.

The rearrangement uses TRBV6-4 and TRBJ2-1, with 7 bases identical to TRBD2. From germline, CDR1 is MRHNA and CDR2 SNTAGT. V lost 5 bases, J lost 4 bases, and 8 bases stayed unmatched. The length of the CDR3 is 15 residues. The CDR3 protein is CASSTSSGKYNEQFF. DNA of the CDR3: TGTGCCAGCAGTACGTCTAGCGGAAAATACAATGAGCAGTTCTTC.

The rearrangement links TRBV2 to TRBJ2-7; D is possibly TRBD2 (6 bases). CDR3 length: 11 residues. The V end was cut by 7 bases, the J end by 6 bases, with 10 bases between. CDR1 is SNHLY and CDR2 is FYNNEI in the germline V gene. CDR3 sequence: CASTRGGEQYF. CDR3 sequence (DNA): TGTGCCAGCACTAGGGGAGGCGAGCAGTACTTC.

The chain recombines TRBV28 with TRBJ1-3, with a tentative D call TRBD1 (5 bases). Trimming left V 2 bases short and J 0 bases short, with 11 bases between. The CDR3 length is 16 residues. Germline assignment: CDR1 MDHEN and CDR2 SYDVKM. The CDR3 sequence is CASSLKGTSSGNTIYF. In DNA, the CDR3 is TGTGCCAGCAGTTTAAAGGGGACTTCCTCTGGAAACACCATATATTTT. Based on the CDR3 plus reference TRBV28 and TRBJ1-3, the full variable domain is DVKVTQSSRYLVKRTGEKVFLECVQDMDHENMFWYRQDPGLGLRLIYFSYDVKMKEKGDIPEGYSVSREKKERFSLILESASTNQTSMYLCASSLKGTSSGNTIYFGEGSWLTVV.

This chain links TRBV6-5 with TRBJ2-3; D is unclear. The CDR3 runs to 13 residues. From germline, CDR1 is MNHEY and CDR2 SVGAGI. Trimming shortened V by 3 bases and J by 4 bases, and 8 bases separated the two germline ends. This CDR3 is CASSYYLSDTQYF. In DNA form, the CDR3 reads TGTGCCAGCAGTTATTATTTGTCAGATACGCAGTATTTT.

The chain joins TRBV10-3 to TRBJ2-6; 7 nucleotides align to TRBD1. Germline V gives CDR1 ENHRY, CDR2 SYGVKD. V was pared by 8 bases and J by 0 bases, with 7 bases of the junction left unmatched. This CDR3 contains 16 residues. CDR3 sequence (DNA): TGTGCCATCCCGGACAGGTTGCACTCTGGGGCCAACGTCCTGACTTTC. This encodes CAIPDRLHSGANVLTF.

This chain joins TRBV6-4 and TRBJ2-6; D is ambiguous. Trimming took 6 bases from V and 0 from J, leaving 6 bases between them. The CDR3 spans 14 residues. Germline CDR1 and CDR2: MRHNA and SNTAGT. CDR3 loop: CASSHNSGANVLTF. The CDR3 bases are TGTGCCAGCAGCCACAACTCTGGGGCCAACGTCCTGACTTTC.

The chain recombines TRBV7-8 with TRBJ1-1; 8 bases agree with TRBD1. Germline V gene lookup returns CDR1 SGHVS and CDR2 FQNEAQ. The V segment lost 1 base and the J segment 3 bases; nucleotides outside the gene matches: 4. The CDR3 is 15 amino acids. CDR3 nucleotides: TGTGCCAGCAGCTTAGACAGGGGGTTTGACACTGAAGCTTTCTTT. It translates to CASSLDRGFDTEAFF.